These T cell receptor beta chains were read from a single sample in a study of Ad26.COV2.S vaccination and SARS-CoV-2 variants. Using immunoSEQ multiplex PCR, the repertoire was profiled, and TCRdb retains in-frame clones only, with some absent. The data hold about 400,000 clones, with about four fifths observed a single time. Material: peripheral blood, obtained in a trial of Ad26.COV2.S vaccine versus placebo. These receptors were obtained from a person aged 18-65 years who received the Ad26.COV2.S COVID-19 vaccine or a placebo. The CDR3 runs from the conserved cysteine through the conserved F or W. A D gene is named only where the DNA matches it firmly. Only part of the rows carry a size: once, few, many, or a class if the clone is expanded.

J | size | V | D | CDR3 | DNA
TRBJ2-3 | - | TRBV20-1 | - | CSALRDIEEYF | TGCAGTGCCCTCCGGGACATTGAGGAGTATTTT
TRBJ1-2 | few | TRBV7-8 | TRBD1 | CASSRTGGSGYTF | TGTGCCAGCAGCCGAACAGGGGGATCGGGCTACACCTTC
TRBJ2-1 | - | TRBV7-3 | - | CASSLGNSNNEQFF | TGTGCCAGCAGCTTAGGTAACAGCAACAATGAGCAGTTCTTC
TRBJ1-5 | - | TRBV18 | TRBD1 | CASSRGQGARQPQHF | TGTGCCAGCTCCCGCGGACAGGGGGCGAGACAGCCCCAGCATTTT
TRBJ2-7 | - | TRBV30 | - | CAWSTSGTNYEQYF | TGTGCCTGGAGCACATCGGGTACCAACTACGAGCAGTACTTC
TRBJ2-7 | - | TRBV5-4 | TRBD2 | CASSSAGGEQYF | TGTGCCAGCAGCTCCGCGGGGGGCGAGCAGTACTTC
TRBJ1-4 | - | TRBV12-5 | TRBD1 | CASGLYRGQTNEKLFF | TGTGCTAGTGGTTTGTACAGGGGGCAGACTAATGAAAAACTGTTTTTT
TRBJ2-1 | - | TRBV6-5 | TRBD1 | CASSLTGTGTHNEQFF | TGTGCCAGCAGTTTAACCGGGACAGGTACCCACAATGAGCAGTTCTTC
TRBJ1-5 | - | TRBV19 | - | CASSIGGGARQPQHF | TGTGCCAGTAGTATTGGAGGGGGGGCACGGCAGCCCCAGCATTTT
TRBJ2-1 | - | TRBV6-6 | TRBD2 | CASSRGTSGYNEQFF | TGTGCCAGCAGTCGGGGGACTAGCGGGTACAATGAGCAGTTCTTC
TRBJ1-6 | - | TRBV6-2/TRBV6-3 | - | CASSYSRPRNSPLHF | TGTGCCAGCAGTTATAGCCGACCGAGGAATTCACCCCTCCACTTT
TRBJ2-2 | once | TRBV5-4 | - | CASSRARTTGELFF | TGTGCCAGCAGCCGCGCGCGAACCACCGGGGAGCTGTTTTTT
TRBJ2-7 | - | TRBV18 | TRBD2 | CASSPRLAGVWEQYF | TGTGCCAGCTCACCTCGACTAGCGGGGGTTTGGGAGCAGTACTTC
TRBJ2-7 | - | TRBV9 | TRBD2 | CASSVGLAGVDEQYF | TGTGCCAGCAGCGTAGGACTAGCGGGAGTGGACGAGCAGTACTTC
TRBJ2-3 | - | TRBV24-1 | - | CATSDAGSDTQYF | TGTGCCACCAGTGACGCGGGGTCGGATACGCAGTATTTT
TRBJ1-2 | - | TRBV12-3/TRBV12-4 | - | CASSLTGIGGYTF | TGTGCCAGCAGTCTGACGGGAATCGGGGGCTACACCTTC
TRBJ1-2 | - | TRBV25-1 | - | CASSEIGGYTF | TGTGCCAGCTCCGAAATCGGAGGCTACACCTTC
TRBJ2-3 | - | TRBV27 | TRBD2 | CASRPSGRAEDF | TGTGCCAGCAGACCGAGCGGGAGGGCCGAGGATTTT